The 30 T cell receptor beta chains below all came from one sample that was sequenced in a study of T cell responses to AZD1222 COVID-19 vaccine. Only in-frame clones appear in the TCRdb table, and some are missing; sequencing was by immunoSEQ multiplex PCR. Among 100,000 to 150,000 clones listed, 90% were seen once. This material consisted of peripheral blood, taken on day 0 of AZD1222 vaccination. Source of these receptors: an adult in good health.

The CDR3 region has the DNA TGCAGCGTTGAAGGGCCAGGGGGCCCCTCTGGAAACACCATATATTTT. The encoded protein is CSVEGPGGPSGNTIYF. The chain employs TRBV29-1 and TRBJ1-3, with 8 bases matching TRBD1. With V trimmed by 1 base and J by 0 bases, 5 bases remained unmatched. Germline V gives CDR1 SQVTM, CDR2 ANQGSEA. The CDR3 contains 16 residues. Full variable domain (missing parts from reference TRBV29-1 and TRBJ1-3): SAVISQKPSRDICQRGTSLTIQCQVDSQVTMMFWYRQQPGQSLTLIATANQGSEATYESGFVIDKFPISRPNLTFSTLTVSNMSPEDSSIYLCSVEGPGGPSGNTIYFGEGSWLTVV.

V gene TRBV15 combines with J gene TRBJ1-2; D unclear. Trimming left V 1 base short and J 8 bases short, with 11 bases between. This CDR3 is 13 amino acids long. The germline V gene has CDR1 LNHNV and CDR2 YYDKDF (reference sequence). The CDR3 DNA reads TGTGCCACCAGCAGAGTAGACAAGCGGGGCTACACCTTC. It translates to CATSRVDKRGYTF. The full variable domain, in which reference TRBV15 and TRBJ1-2 provide the parts outside the CDR3, is DAMVIQNPRYQVTQFGKPVTLSCSQTLNHNVMYWYQQKSSQAPKLLFHYYDKDFNNEADTPDNFQSRRPNTSFCFLDIRSPGLGDTAMYLCATSRVDKRGYTFGSGTRLTVV.

In its sample, this clone was seen once. This rearrangement joins TRBV28 to TRBJ1-6; D gene ambiguous. This CDR3 has 15 amino acids. Trimming took off 8 bases at V and 5 bases at J, with 16 bases between the two ends. Germline CDR1 MDHEN, CDR2 SYDVKM. The CDR3 region is CASGTAQPNNSPLHF. The CDR3 DNA reads as TGTGCCAGCGGCACCGCGCAGCCTAATAATTCACCCCTCCACTTT.

The chain couples TRBV10-3 to TRBJ1-5, with 10 bases that match TRBD1. Germline V gene sequence: CDR1 ENHRY, CDR2 SYGVKD. The length of the CDR3 is 14 residues. Losses at the gene ends were 10 bases for V and 6 bases for J; bases not matched to a gene: 9. The CDR3 DNA reads TGTGCCACCACTCCGGGACAGGGGACTCAGCCCCAGCATTTT. This translates into CATTPGQGTQPQHF.

J is TRBJ2-7 and V is TRBV4-3; 9 bases align to TRBD2. The CDR3 loop spans 15 amino acids. The junction had 3 bases not matched to a gene; V was cut back by 0 bases and J by 3 bases. Germline V lookup: CDR1 LGHNA, CDR2 YSLEER. CDR3 sequence reads: CASSQDWRGGYEQYF. Written as DNA, the CDR3 is TGCGCCAGCAGCCAAGATTGGCGGGGGGGCTACGAGCAGTACTTC.

This clone was observed once. V usage is TRBV5-8 and J usage is TRBJ2-5; no firm D call. CDR3 length equals 14 residues. Germline assignment: CDR1 SGHTS and CDR2 YDEGEE. Trimming cost V 4 bases and J 2 bases, with 12 bases left between them. The CDR3 DNA reads TGTGCCAGCAGCCCTGTCCGCGCACAAGAGACCCAGTACTTC. Translated: CASSPVRAQETQYF. Supplemented by reference TRBV5-8 and TRBJ2-5, the full variable domain reads EAGVTQSPTHLIKTRGQQATLRCSPISGHTSVYWYQQALGLGLQFLLWYDEGEERNRGNFPPRFSGRQFPNYSSELNVNALELEDSALYLCASSPVRAQETQYFGPGTRLLVL.

This clone appeared once. The chain recombines TRBV7-9 with TRBJ1-2; 8 bases agree with TRBD1. Per the germline V gene, CDR1 is SEHNR and CDR2 is FQNEAQ (reference sequence). The junction had 12 bases not matched to a gene; V was cut back by 5 bases and J by 4 bases. The CDR3 length is 16 residues. CDR3 in DNA: TGTGCCAGCAGCCCGAGAGCGGAGGACAGGGTCTATGGCTACACCTTC. Its protein product is CASSPRAEDRVYGYTF. The full variable domain, rest sourced from reference TRBV7-9 and TRBJ1-2, is DTGVSQNPRHKITKRGQNVTFRCDPISEHNRLYWYRQTLGQGPEFLTYFQNEAQLEKSRLLSDRFSAERPKGSFSTLEIQRTEQGDSAMYLCASSPRAEDRVYGYTFGSGTRLTVV.

J is TRBJ1-2 and V is TRBV9; 7 nucleotides align to TRBD1. V gave up 2 bases and J gave up 7 bases; unmatched junction bases: 5. Germline loops: CDR1 SGDLS, CDR2 YYNGEE. The CDR3 is 13 residues long. CDR3 loop: CASSVRQGGGYTF. CDR3 bases: TGTGCCAGCAGCGTCCGACAGGGAGGTGGCTACACCTTC.

The V gene is TRBV28, the J gene TRBJ2-3; 10 bases line up with TRBD2. V shed 4 bases and J 8 bases; nucleotides not matched to a gene: 15. Germline CDR1 and CDR2: MDHEN and SYDVKM. This CDR3 comprises 17 residues. CDR3 loop: CASSSSASGGAGSTQYF. Here the CDR3 DNA reads TGTGCCAGCAGTTCCTCCGCGAGCGGGGGGGCGGGGAGTACGCAGTATTTT.

The V and J genes are TRBV2 and TRBJ1-5; no firm D call. In germline, CDR1 is SNHLY, CDR2 FYNNEI. This CDR3 contains 14 residues. V was trimmed by 4 bases and J by 3 bases, leaving 10 bases between them. The CDR3 here is CASSAFEINQPQHF. In nucleotides, the CDR3 is TGTGCCAGCAGTGCCTTCGAGATCAATCAGCCCCAGCATTTT.

This chain joins TRBV7-8 and TRBJ1-2; possibly TRBD1 for D (6 bases). Trimming shortened V by 1 base and J by 4 bases, and 16 bases separated the two germline ends. The CDR3 consists of 16 residues. CDR1 SGHVS and CDR2 FQNEAQ come from the germline V gene. In DNA form, the CDR3 reads TGTGCCAGCAGCTTAGAGCTCAGGGGATTCGGCTATGGCTACACCTTC. The encoded protein is CASSLELRGFGYGYTF.

J is TRBJ1-5 and V is TRBV7-9; D unclear. Deletions cut 2 bases from V and 6 bases from J, with 5 bases between. CDR3 length: 12 amino acids. Germline CDR1 and CDR2: SEHNR and FQNEAQ (reference sequence). The CDR3 coding sequence is TGTGCCAGCAGCTTATTTTCTCAGCCCCAGCATTTT. It translates to CASSLFSQPQHF. The full variable domain, completed using reference TRBV7-9 and TRBJ1-5, is DTGVSQNPRHKITKRGQNVTFRCDPISEHNRLYWYRQTLGQGPEFLTYFQNEAQLEKSRLLSDRFSAERPKGSFSTLEIQRTEQGDSAMYLCASSLFSQPQHFGDGTRLSIL.

This clone was recorded once. The CDR3, as DNA: TGTGCCAGCATCCCGGGGGACAACCAAGAGACCCAGTACTTC. This gives the protein CASIPGDNQETQYF. V is TRBV7-3 and J is TRBJ2-5, with D possibly being TRBD1 or TRBD2 (6 bases each). The CDR3 contains 14 residues. Germline values: CDR1 SGHTA, CDR2 FQGTGA. Trimming stripped 7 bases from V and 0 bases from J, with 12 bases between.

V and J are TRBV7-2 and TRBJ1-1; D is unclear. Trimming took off 1 base at V and 0 bases at J, with 9 bases between the two ends. CDR1 is SGHTA and CDR2 is FQGNSA in the germline V gene. The CDR3 spans 15 residues. The CDR3 reads CASSLVGKLNTEAFF. In nucleotides, the CDR3 is TGTGCCAGCAGCTTAGTAGGCAAATTGAACACTGAAGCTTTCTTT.

This clone has only one observation. V gene TRBV6-5 combines with J gene TRBJ2-2, with D possibly TRBD1 on 5 matching bases. Between the trimmed V and J ends, which lost 7 bases and 9 bases, there was a span of 21 bases. Germline V gene data show CDR1 as MNHEY and CDR2 as SVGAGI. This CDR3 region has 15 residues. CDR3 in DNA: TGTGCCAGCACCCAGGGCGGCCTAGACCTCCGGGAGCTGTTTTTT. Protein sequence: CASTQGGLDLRELFF.

The V gene is TRBV9, the J gene TRBJ1-5; TRBD1 might be the D (5 bases). Deletions cut 4 bases from V and 7 bases from J, with 18 bases between. CDR1 SGDLS and CDR2 YYNGEE come from the germline V gene. This CDR3 has 15 amino acids. The CDR3 sequence: CASSPRAGEGQPQHF. In DNA, the CDR3 is TGTGCCAGCAGCCCTAGAGCGGGGGAAGGGCAGCCCCAGCATTTT.

This sequence joins TRBV24-1 and TRBJ1-5, with 8 bases matching TRBD1. The V gene end was trimmed by 5 bases and the J gene end by 5 bases; junction bases not matched to a gene: 7. Germline assignment: CDR1 KGHDR and CDR2 SFDVKD. This CDR3 contains 15 residues. The CDR3 DNA reads as TGTGCCACCAGTGGGTCAGGGGGCATCGATCAGCCCCAGCATTTT. Protein sequence: CATSGSGGIDQPQHF.

In its sample, this clone was seen a few times. V and J are TRBV27 and TRBJ1-5; possibly TRBD1 for D (6 bases). Per germline, CDR1 MNHEY and CDR2 SMNVEV (reference sequence). V was trimmed by 0 bases and J by 7 bases, leaving 10 bases between them. The CDR3 extends over 14 amino acids. In DNA, the CDR3 is TGTGCCAGCAGTTTATCGGGGGCAGGACAGCCCCAGCATTTT. It is translated as CASSLSGAGQPQHF.

V and J are TRBV6-2 or TRBV6-3 and TRBJ2-6; D unclear. V gave up 2 bases and J gave up 0 bases, with 5 bases separating them. The CDR3 consists of 15 residues. Germline V lookup: CDR1 MNHEY, CDR2 SVGEGT. CDR3 sequence (DNA): TGTGCCAGCAGTTACAGCTTCTCTGGGGCCAACGTCCTGACTTTC. It encodes CASSYSFSGANVLTF.

The CDR3 sequence: CASSLDRTNIQYF. For the CDR3, the DNA is TGTGCCAGCAGCTTAGACAGAACAAACATTCAGTACTTC. The rearrangement uses TRBV7-9 and TRBJ2-4; no definite D call. V was cut by 1 base and J by 6 bases, with 7 bases left in between. The CDR3 contains 13 residues. CDR1 is SEHNR and CDR2 is FQNEAQ in the germline V gene (reference sequence).

This clone was found once. V is TRBV9 and J is TRBJ2-3; possibly TRBD1 or TRBD2 for D (5 bases each). The CDR3 sequence is 14 residues long. Deletions cut 0 bases from V and 3 bases from J, with 8 bases between. The V gene's germline CDR1 is SGDLS and CDR2 YYNGEE. The CDR3 is CASSVDGGTDTQYF. Written as DNA, the CDR3 is TGTGCCAGCAGCGTAGATGGGGGTACAGATACGCAGTATTTT.

The chain links TRBV10-3 to TRBJ2-7; D might be TRBD1 or TRBD2, each matching 6 bases. CDR3 length equals 15 residues. From germline, CDR1 is ENHRY and CDR2 SYGVKD. Trimming shortened V by 0 bases and J by 4 bases, and 13 bases separated the two germline ends. Written as DNA, the CDR3 is TGTGCCATCAGTGAGTCGTCGGGGGCCTCTTACGAGCAGTACTTC. This codes for CAISESSGASYEQYF.

V usage is TRBV19 and J usage is TRBJ2-1; possible D gene TRBD2, 6 bases. The CDR3 loop spans 14 amino acids. Germline V gene sequence: CDR1 LNHDA, CDR2 SQIVND (reference sequence). The germline V and J ends were trimmed by 5 bases and 1 base, with 9 bases remaining between them. CDR3 region: CASSHGGSYNEQFF. DNA for the CDR3: TGTGCCAGTAGTCACGGGGGTTCCTACAATGAGCAGTTCTTC.

V is TRBV4-1 and J is TRBJ1-2; D perhaps matches TRBD1 (6 bases). From germline, CDR1 is MGHRA and CDR2 YSYEKL. The CDR3 contains 16 residues. Trimming pared 0 bases from V and 4 bases from J, leaving 15 bases between. The CDR3 DNA sequence: TGCGCCAGCAGCCAAGATGGGATCGGGGGCCTCTATGGCTACACCTTC. Protein: CASSQDGIGGLYGYTF.

The chain links TRBV3-1 (or the pseudogene TRBV3-2) to TRBJ2-7, with unresolved D. Trimming pared 3 bases from V and 0 bases from J, leaving 15 bases between. The length of the CDR3 is 16 residues. Per germline, CDR1 LGHDT and CDR2 YNNKEL (reference sequence). The CDR3 is CASSHPVAGDSYEQYF. In nucleotides, the CDR3 is TGTGCCAGCAGCCACCCCGTGGCCGGAGACTCCTACGAGCAGTACTTC.

The chain links TRBV10-3 to TRBJ1-1, with TRBD1 matching 10 bases. The J segment lost 4 bases and the V segment lost 7 bases, leaving 9 bases of the junction unmatched. In germline, CDR1 is ENHRY, CDR2 SYGVKD. This CDR3 comprises 15 residues. The CDR3 reads CAINLPGQGITEAFF. The CDR3, as DNA: TGTGCCATCAATCTACCGGGACAGGGGATCACTGAAGCTTTCTTT.

V gene TRBV5-1 combines with J gene TRBJ2-6; D is perhaps TRBD1 (5 bases). The length of the CDR3 is 16 residues. The V end was cut by 0 bases, the J end by 2 bases, with 9 bases between. The germline V gene encodes CDR1 SGHRS and CDR2 YFSETQ. The CDR3: CASSLATGTGANVLTF. CDR3 coding DNA: TGCGCCAGCAGCTTGGCAACAGGAACTGGGGCCAACGTCCTGACTTTC. Full variable domain (remainder filled in from reference TRBV5-1 and TRBJ2-6): KAGVTQTPRYLIKTRGQQVTLSCSPISGHRSVSWYQQTPGQGLQFLFEYFSETQRNKGNFPGRFSGRQFSNSRSEMNVSTLELGDSALYLCASSLATGTGANVLTFGAGSRLTVL.

The chain employs TRBV7-6 and TRBJ1-4, with 10 positions matching TRBD1. The germline CDR1 and CDR2 sequences are SGHVS and FNYEAQ. The V gene end was trimmed by 5 bases and the J gene end by 8 bases; junction bases not matched to a gene: 8. The CDR3 loop spans 15 amino acids. CDR3 amino acids: CASSRSGTGDEKLFF. In nucleotides, the CDR3 is TGTGCCAGCAGCAGATCCGGGACAGGGGACGAAAAACTGTTTTTT.

DNA for the CDR3: TGTGCCAGCACGGGGGGCACAGATACGCAGTATTTT. Amino acids: CASTGGTDTQYF. The chain is built from TRBV2 and TRBJ2-3; possibly TRBD2 for D (6 bases). The germline CDR1 and CDR2 sequences are SNHLY and FYNNEI. The CDR3 extends over 12 amino acids. Deletions cut 7 bases from V and 1 base from J, with 6 bases between.

V and J are TRBV27 and TRBJ1-1; D is unresolved. The CDR3 runs 13 residues. V was cut by 1 base and J by 2 bases, with 5 bases left in between. Germline V gene lookup returns CDR1 MNHEY and CDR2 SMNVEV (reference sequence). In nucleotides, the CDR3 is TGTGCCAGCAGTTTATGGCCTAACACTGAAGCTTTCTTT. The encoded protein is CASSLWPNTEAFF.